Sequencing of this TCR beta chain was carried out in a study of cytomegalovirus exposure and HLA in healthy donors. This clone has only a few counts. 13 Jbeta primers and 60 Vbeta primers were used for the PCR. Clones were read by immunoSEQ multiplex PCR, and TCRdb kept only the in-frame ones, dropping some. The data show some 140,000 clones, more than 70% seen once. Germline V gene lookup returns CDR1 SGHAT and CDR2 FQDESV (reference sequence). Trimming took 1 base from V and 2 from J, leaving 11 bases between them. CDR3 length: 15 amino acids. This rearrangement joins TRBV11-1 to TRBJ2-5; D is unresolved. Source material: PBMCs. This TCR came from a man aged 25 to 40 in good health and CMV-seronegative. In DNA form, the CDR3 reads TGTGCCAGCAGCTTAGGGTGGAGTGTACAAGAGACCCAGTACTTC. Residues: CASSLGWSVQETQYF.